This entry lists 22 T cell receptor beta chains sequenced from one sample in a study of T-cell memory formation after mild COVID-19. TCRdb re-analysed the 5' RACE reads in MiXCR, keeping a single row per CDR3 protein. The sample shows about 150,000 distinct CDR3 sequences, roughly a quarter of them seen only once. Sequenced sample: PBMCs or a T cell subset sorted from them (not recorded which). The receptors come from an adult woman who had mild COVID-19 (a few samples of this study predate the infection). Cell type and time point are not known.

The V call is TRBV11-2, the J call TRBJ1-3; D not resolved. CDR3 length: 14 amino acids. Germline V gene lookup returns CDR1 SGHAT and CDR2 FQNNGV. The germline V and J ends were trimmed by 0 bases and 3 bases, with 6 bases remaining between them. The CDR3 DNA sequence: TGTGCCAGCAGCTTAGAAGATTTTGGAAACACCATATATTTT. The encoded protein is CASSLEDFGNTIYF.

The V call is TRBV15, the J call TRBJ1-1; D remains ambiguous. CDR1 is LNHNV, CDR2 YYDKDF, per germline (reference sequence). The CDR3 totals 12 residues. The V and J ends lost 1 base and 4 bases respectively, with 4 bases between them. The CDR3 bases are TGTGCCACCAGCAGAGGACCCACTGAAGCTTTCTTT. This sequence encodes CATSRGPTEAFF.

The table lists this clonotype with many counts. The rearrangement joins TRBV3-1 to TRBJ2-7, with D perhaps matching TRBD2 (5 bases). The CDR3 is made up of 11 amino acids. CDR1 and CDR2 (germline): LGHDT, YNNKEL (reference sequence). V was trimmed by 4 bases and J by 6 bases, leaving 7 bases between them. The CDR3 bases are TGTGCCAGCAGCCCTGGAGGCGAGCAGTACTTC. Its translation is CASSPGGEQYF.

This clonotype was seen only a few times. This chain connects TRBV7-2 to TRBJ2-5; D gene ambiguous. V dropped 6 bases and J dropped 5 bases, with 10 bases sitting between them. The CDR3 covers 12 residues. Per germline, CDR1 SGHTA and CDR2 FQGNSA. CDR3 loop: CASRKLRETQYF. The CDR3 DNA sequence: TGTGCCAGCAGGAAGCTAAGGGAGACCCAGTACTTC.

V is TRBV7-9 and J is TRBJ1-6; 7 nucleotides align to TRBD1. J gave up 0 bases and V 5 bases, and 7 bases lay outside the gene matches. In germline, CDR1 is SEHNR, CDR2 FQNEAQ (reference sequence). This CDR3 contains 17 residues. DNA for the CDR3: TGTGCCAGCAGCCCGGGACAGACAAGCTCCTATAATTCACCCCTCCACTTT. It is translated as CASSPGQTSSYNSPLHF.

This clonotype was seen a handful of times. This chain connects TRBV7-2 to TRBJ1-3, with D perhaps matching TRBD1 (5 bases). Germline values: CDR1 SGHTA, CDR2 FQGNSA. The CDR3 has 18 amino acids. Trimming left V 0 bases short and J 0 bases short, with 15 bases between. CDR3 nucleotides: TGTGCCAGCAGCTTAGCGGCTCCACAGGAGGCCTCTGGAAACACCATATATTTT. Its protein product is CASSLAAPQEASGNTIYF.

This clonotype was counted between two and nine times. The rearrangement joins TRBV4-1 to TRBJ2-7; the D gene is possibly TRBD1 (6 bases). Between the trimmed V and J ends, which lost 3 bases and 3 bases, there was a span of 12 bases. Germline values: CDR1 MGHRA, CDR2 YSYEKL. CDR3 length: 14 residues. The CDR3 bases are TGCGCCAGCAGCCAGACAGGTTCTAACTACGAGCAGTACTTC. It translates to CASSQTGSNYEQYF.

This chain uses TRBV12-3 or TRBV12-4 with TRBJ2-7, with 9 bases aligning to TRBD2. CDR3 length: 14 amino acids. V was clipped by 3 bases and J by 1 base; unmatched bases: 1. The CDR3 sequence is CASSLTSGSYEQYF. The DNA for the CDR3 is TGTGCCAGCAGTTTGACTAGCGGATCCTACGAGCAGTACTTC.

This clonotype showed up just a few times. CDR3 in DNA: TGTGCCAGCAGCTTAGATGGCGGCAGGAGGAGTTATGGCTACACCTTC. The encoded protein is CASSLDGGRRSYGYTF. This chain uses TRBV11-2 with TRBJ1-2, with D uncertain. CDR3 length equals 16 residues. V was trimmed by 0 bases and J by 5 bases, leaving 16 bases between them. The germline gives CDR1 SGHAT, CDR2 FQNNGV.

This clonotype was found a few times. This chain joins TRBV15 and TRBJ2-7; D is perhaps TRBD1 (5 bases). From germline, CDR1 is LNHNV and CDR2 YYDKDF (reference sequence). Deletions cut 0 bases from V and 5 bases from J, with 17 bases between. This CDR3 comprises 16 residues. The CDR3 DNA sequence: TGTGCCACCAGCAGAGATAGGACGGCAGGGATCAACGAGCAGTACTTC. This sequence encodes CATSRDRTAGINEQYF.

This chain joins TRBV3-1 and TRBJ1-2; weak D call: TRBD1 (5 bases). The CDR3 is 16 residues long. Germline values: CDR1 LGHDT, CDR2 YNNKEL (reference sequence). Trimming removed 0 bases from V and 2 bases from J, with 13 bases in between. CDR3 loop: CASSQESRGTNYGYTF. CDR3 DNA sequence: TGTGCCAGCAGCCAAGAATCCCGGGGGACCAACTATGGCTACACCTTC.

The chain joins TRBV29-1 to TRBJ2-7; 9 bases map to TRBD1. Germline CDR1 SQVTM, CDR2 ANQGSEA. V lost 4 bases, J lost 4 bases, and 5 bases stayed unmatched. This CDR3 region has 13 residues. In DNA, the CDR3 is TGCAGCGTTGTAGGGGACAGGGCTTACGAGCAGTACTTC. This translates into CSVVGDRAYEQYF.

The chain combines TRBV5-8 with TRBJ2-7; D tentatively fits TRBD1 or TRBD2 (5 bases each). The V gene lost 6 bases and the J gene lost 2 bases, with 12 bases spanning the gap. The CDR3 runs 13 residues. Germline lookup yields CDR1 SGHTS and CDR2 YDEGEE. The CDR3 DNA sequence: TGTGCCAGCACTCCGGGGACCCCCTACGAGCAGTACTTC. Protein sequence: CASTPGTPYEQYF. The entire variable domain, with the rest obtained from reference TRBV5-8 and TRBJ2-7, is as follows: EAGVTQSPTHLIKTRGQQATLRCSPISGHTSVYWYQQALGLGLQFLLWYDEGEERNRGNFPPRFSGRQFPNYSSELNVNALELEDSALYLCASTPGTPYEQYFGPGTRLTVT.

CDR3 DNA sequence: TGTGCCAGCAGCCGGGGGACCGGGACTGAAGCTTTCTTT. As protein: CASSRGTGTEAFF. The chain carries TRBV7-6 and TRBJ1-1; possible D gene TRBD1, 5 bases. Trimming stripped 5 bases from V and 5 bases from J, with 12 bases between. There are 13 residues in the CDR3. Germline V gene lookup returns CDR1 SGHVS and CDR2 FNYEAQ.

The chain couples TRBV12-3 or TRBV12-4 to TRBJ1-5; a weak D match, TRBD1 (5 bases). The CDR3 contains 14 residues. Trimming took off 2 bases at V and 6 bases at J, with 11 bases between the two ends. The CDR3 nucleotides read TGTGCCAGCAGTTTATTTGCAGGGACTCAGCCCCAGCATTTT. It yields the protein CASSLFAGTQPQHF.

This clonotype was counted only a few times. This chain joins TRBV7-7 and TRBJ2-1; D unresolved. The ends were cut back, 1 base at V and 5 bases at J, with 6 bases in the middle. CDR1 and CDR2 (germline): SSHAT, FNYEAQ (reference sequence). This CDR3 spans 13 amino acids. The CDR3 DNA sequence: TGTGCCAGCAGCTTAGTGAGGAACAATGAGCAGTTCTTC. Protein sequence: CASSLVRNNEQFF.

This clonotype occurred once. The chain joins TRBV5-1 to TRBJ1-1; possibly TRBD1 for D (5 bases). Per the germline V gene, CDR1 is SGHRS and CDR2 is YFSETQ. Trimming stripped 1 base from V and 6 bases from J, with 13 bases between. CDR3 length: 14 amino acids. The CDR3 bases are TGCGCCAGCAGCTTGATCTGGCAGGGCGCTGAAGCTTTCTTT. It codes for CASSLIWQGAEAFF.

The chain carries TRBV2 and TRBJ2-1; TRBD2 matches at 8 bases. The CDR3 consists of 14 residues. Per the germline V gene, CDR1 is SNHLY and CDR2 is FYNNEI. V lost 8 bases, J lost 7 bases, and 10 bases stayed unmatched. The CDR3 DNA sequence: TGTGCCAGCTTGGCCAGCGGGAGAAATAATGAGCAGTTCTTC. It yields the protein CASLASGRNNEQFF. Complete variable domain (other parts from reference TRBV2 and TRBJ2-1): EPEVTQTPSHQVTQMGQEVILRCVPISNHLYFYWYRQILGQKVEFLVSFYNNEISEKSEIFDDQFSVERPDGSNFTLKIRSTKLEDSAMYFCASLASGRNNEQFFGPGTRLTVL.

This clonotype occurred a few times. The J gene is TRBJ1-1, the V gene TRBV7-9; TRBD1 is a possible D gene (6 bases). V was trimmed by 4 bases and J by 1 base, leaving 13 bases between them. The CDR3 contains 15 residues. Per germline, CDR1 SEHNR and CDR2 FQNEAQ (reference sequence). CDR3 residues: CASSSHREKNTEAFF. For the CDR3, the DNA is TGTGCCAGCAGCTCACACAGGGAAAAGAACACTGAAGCTTTCTTT.

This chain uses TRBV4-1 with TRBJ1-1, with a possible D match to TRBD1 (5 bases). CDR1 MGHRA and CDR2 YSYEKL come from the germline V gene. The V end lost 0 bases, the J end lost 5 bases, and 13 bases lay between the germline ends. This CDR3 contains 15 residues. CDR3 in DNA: TGCGCCAGCAGCCAAGATCGGCTCAGGGCGACTGAAGCTTTCTTT. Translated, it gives CASSQDRLRATEAFF.

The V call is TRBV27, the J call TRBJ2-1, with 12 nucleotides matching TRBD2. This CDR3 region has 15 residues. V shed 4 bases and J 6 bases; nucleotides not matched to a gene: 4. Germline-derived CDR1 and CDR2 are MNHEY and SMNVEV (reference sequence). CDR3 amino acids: CASSSGLAGLNEQFF. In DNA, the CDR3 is TGTGCCAGCAGTTCGGGACTAGCGGGCCTCAATGAGCAGTTCTTC.

Written as DNA, the CDR3 is TGTGCCAGCAGCCAACTAGCGGGCGCCACAGATACGCAGTATTTT. Protein: CASSQLAGATDTQYF. V is TRBV6-4 and J is TRBJ2-3; 9 bases line up with TRBD2. The CDR3 sequence is 15 residues long. After removal of 6 bases from V and 2 bases from J, the junction contained 6 bases not matched to a gene. In germline, CDR1 is MRHNA, CDR2 SNTAGT.